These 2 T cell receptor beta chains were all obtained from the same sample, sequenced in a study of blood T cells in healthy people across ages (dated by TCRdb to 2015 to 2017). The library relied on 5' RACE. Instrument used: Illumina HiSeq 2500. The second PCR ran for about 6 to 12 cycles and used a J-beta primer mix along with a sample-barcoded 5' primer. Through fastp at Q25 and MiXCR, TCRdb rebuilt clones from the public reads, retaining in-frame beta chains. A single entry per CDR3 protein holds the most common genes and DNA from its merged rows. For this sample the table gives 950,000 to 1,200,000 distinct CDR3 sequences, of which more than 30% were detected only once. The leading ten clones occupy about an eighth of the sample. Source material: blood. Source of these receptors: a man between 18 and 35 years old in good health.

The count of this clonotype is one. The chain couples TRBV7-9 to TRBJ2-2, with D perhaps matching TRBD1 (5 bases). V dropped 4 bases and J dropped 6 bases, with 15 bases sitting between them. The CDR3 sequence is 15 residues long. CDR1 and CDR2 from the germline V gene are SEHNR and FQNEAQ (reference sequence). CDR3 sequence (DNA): TGTGCCAGCAGCTCGTCCAGGGTTGGCGCCGGGGAGCTGTTTTTT. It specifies CASSSSRVGAGELFF.

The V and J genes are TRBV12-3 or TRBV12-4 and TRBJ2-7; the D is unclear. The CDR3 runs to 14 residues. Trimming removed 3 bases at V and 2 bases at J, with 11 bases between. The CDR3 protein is CASSLFRSPYEQYF. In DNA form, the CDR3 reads TGTGCCAGCAGTTTGTTCAGATCTCCCTACGAGCAGTACTTC.